A single sample gave rise to the 4 T cell receptor beta chains below, sequenced in a study of control samples from healthy donors and cancer patients. The repertoire was sequenced with immunoSEQ multiplex PCR; TCRdb's copy has only in-frame clones and lacks some. The sample consists of roughly 120,000 clones, 89% of them appearing once. The material sequenced was blood. Receptor source: a man aged 50 or older in good health.

The rearrangement links TRBV24-1 to TRBJ2-5; 8 bases are a match to TRBD1. This CDR3 has 16 amino acids. The V gene's germline CDR1 is KGHDR and CDR2 SFDVKD. After removal of 2 bases from V and 5 bases from J, the junction contained 9 bases not matched to a gene. CDR3 DNA: TGTGCCACCAGTGATTCTCGACAGGGGTGGGGGGAGACCCAGTACTTC. Protein: CATSDSRQGWGETQYF.

The chain is built from TRBV4-3 and TRBJ2-3; perhaps TRBD1 as D (6 bases). The ends were cut back, 5 bases at V and 4 bases at J, with 13 bases in the middle. The CDR3 loop spans 14 amino acids. CDR1 is LGHNA, CDR2 YSLEER, per germline. The CDR3 region is CASSVRQGSDTQYF. The CDR3 DNA follows: TGCGCCAGCAGCGTGCGTCAGGGGTCAGATACGCAGTATTTT.

This clone occurred a few times. The CDR3 protein is CASSFQGDYGYTF. In nucleotides, the CDR3 is TGTGCCAGCAGTTTTCAGGGTGACTATGGCTACACCTTC. The chain joins TRBV12-3 or TRBV12-4 to TRBJ1-2; a possible D gene is TRBD1 (5 bases). The CDR3 is made up of 13 amino acids. V dropped 3 bases and J dropped 3 bases, with 8 bases sitting between them.

This clone was counted between two and nine times. This rearrangement joins TRBV19 to TRBJ1-5, with a tentative D call TRBD1 (5 bases). Germline V gene sequence: CDR1 LNHDA, CDR2 SQIVND (reference sequence). Trimming shortened V by 7 bases and J by 4 bases, and 17 bases separated the two germline ends. This CDR3 comprises 15 residues. In nucleotides, the CDR3 is TGTGCCAGTATACGGACAACCAGGGCTAATCAGCCCCAGCATTTT. Protein: CASIRTTRANQPQHF.